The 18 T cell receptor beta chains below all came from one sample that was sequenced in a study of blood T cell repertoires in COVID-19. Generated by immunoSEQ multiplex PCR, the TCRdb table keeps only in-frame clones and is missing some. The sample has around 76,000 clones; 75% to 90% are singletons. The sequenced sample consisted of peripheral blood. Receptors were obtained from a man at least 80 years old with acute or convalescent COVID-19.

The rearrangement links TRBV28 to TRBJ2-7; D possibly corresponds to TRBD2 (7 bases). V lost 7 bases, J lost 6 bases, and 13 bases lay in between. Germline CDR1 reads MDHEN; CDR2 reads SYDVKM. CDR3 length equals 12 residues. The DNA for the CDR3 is TGTGCCAGCACGAGTAGGGGGGGCGAGCAGTACTTC. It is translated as CASTSRGGEQYF.

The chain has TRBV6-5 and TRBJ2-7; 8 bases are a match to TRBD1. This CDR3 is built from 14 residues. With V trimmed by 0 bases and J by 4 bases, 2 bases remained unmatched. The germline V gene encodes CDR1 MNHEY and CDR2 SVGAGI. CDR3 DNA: TGTGCCAGCAGTTACTCGGACAGGGTTTACGAGCAGTACTTC. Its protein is CASSYSDRVYEQYF.

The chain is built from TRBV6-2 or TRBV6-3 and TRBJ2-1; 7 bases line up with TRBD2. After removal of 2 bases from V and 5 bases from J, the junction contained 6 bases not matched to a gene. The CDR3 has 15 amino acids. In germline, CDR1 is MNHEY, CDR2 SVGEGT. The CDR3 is CASSYEEGGDNEQFF. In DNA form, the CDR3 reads TGTGCCAGCAGTTACGAGGAGGGAGGGGACAATGAGCAGTTCTTC.

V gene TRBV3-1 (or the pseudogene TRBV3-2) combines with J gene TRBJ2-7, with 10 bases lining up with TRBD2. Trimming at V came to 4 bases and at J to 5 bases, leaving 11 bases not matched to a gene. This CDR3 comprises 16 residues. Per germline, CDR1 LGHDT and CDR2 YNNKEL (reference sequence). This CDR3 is CASSPQTTSGTHEQYF. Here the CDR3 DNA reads TGTGCCAGCAGCCCACAAACCACTAGCGGGACCCACGAGCAGTACTTC.

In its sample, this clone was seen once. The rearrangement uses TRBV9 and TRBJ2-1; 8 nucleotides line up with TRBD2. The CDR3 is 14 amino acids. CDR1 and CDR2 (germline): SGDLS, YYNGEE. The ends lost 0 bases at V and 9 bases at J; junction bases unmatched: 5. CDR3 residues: CASSVAIAGSEQFF. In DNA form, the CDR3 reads TGTGCCAGCAGCGTAGCCATAGCGGGAAGTGAGCAGTTCTTC.

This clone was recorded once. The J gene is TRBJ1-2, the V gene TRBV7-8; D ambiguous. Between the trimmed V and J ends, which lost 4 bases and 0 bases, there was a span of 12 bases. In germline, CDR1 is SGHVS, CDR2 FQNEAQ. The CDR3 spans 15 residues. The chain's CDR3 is CASSSNFGTNYGYTF. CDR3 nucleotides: TGTGCCAGCAGCTCGAATTTCGGTACTAACTATGGCTACACCTTC.

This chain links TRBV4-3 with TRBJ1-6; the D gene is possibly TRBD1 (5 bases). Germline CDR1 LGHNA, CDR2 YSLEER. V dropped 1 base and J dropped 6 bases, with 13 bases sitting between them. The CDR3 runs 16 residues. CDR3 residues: CASSQATQGGNSPLHF. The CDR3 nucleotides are TGCGCCAGCAGCCAAGCGACCCAGGGTGGTAATTCACCCCTCCACTTT.

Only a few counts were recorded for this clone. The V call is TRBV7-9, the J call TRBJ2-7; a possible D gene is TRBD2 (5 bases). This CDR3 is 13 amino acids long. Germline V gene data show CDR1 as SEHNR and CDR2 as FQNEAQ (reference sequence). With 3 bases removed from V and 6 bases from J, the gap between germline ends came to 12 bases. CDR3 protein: CASSFSARGEQYF. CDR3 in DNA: TGTGCCAGCAGCTTTAGCGCCCGGGGCGAGCAGTACTTC.

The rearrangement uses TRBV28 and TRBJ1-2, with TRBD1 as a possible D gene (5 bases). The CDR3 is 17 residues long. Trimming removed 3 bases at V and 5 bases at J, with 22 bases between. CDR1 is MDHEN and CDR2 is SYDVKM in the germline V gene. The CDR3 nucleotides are TGTGCCAGCAGTTTGGTAGGGGCCCCCCCCTCTGGATATGGCTACACCTTC. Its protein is CASSLVGAPPSGYGYTF.

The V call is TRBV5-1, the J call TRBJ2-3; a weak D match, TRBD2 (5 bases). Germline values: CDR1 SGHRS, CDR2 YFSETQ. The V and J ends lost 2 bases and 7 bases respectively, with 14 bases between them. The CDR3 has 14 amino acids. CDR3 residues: CASSLAEEVHTQYF. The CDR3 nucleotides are TGCGCCAGCAGCTTAGCAGAGGAGGTCCATACGCAGTATTTT. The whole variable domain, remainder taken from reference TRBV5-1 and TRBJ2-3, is KAGVTQTPRYLIKTRGQQVTLSCSPISGHRSVSWYQQTPGQGLQFLFEYFSETQRNKGNFPGRFSGRQFSNSRSEMNVSTLELGDSALYLCASSLAEEVHTQYFGPGTRLTVL.

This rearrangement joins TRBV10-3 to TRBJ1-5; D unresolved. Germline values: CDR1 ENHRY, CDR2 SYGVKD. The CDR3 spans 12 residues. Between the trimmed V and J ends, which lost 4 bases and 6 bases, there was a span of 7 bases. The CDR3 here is CAISGESQPQHF. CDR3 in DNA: TGTGCCATCAGTGGGGAGAGTCAGCCCCAGCATTTT.

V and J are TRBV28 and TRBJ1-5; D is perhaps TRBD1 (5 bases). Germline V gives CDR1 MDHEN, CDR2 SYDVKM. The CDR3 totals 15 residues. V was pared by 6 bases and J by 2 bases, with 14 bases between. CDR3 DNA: TGTGCCAGCAGAGACAGATTTGGTGGCAATCAGCCCCAGCATTTT. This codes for CASRDRFGGNQPQHF.

As DNA, the CDR3 is TGTGCCAGCAGCCCGAGGACAGGGGGATTCAGTGGAAACACCATATATTTT. Its translation: CASSPRTGGFSGNTIYF. V usage is TRBV7-9 and J usage is TRBJ1-3; 10 positions agree with TRBD1. The ends lost 5 bases at V and 3 bases at J; junction bases unmatched: 10. Germline loops: CDR1 SEHNR, CDR2 FQNEAQ (reference sequence). This CDR3 region has 17 residues.

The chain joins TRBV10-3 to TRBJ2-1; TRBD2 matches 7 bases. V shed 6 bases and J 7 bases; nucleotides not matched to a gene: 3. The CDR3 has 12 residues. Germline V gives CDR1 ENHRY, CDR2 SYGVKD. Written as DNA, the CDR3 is TGTGCCATCAGGGCGGGAGAAAATGAGCAGTTCTTC. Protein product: CAIRAGENEQFF.

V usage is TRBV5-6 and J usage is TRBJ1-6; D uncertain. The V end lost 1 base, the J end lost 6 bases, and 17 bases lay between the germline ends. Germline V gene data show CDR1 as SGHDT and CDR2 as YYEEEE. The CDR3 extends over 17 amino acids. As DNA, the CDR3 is TGTGCCAGCAGCTTGTCCCCCGAACAGCTCCTTAATTCACCCCTCCACTTT. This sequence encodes CASSLSPEQLLNSPLHF.

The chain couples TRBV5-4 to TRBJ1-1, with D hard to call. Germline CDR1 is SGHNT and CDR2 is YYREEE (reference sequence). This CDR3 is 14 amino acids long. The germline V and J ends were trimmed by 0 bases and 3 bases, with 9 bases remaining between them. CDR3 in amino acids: CASSLGFTDTEAFF. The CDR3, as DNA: TGTGCCAGCAGCTTGGGCTTTACGGACACTGAAGCTTTCTTT.

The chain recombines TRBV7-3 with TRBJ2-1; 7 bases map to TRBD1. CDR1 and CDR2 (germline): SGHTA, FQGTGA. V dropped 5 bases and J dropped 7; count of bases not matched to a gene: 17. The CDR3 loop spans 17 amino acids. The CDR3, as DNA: TGTGCCAGCAGCCAATCCCCGACAGGGATAGGTTGGAATGAGCAGTTCTTC. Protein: CASSQSPTGIGWNEQFF.

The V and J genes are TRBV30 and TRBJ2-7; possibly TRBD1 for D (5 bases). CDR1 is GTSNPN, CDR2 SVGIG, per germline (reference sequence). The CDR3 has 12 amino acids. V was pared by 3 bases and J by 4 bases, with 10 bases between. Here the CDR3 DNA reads TGTGCCTGGAGCAGGGATACTTACGAGCAGTACTTC. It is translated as CAWSRDTYEQYF.